The clone carrying this TCR beta chain was observed at least ten times. From the 5' RACE reads, TCRdb called clonotypes with MiXCR, one entry per CDR3 protein. The sample has some 350,000 distinct CDR3 sequences; approximately 4% are singletons. The data were taken from a study of T cells after yellow fever vaccination. In germline, CDR1 is SQVTM, CDR2 ANQGSEA. Trimming took 6 bases from V and 0 from J, leaving 15 bases between them. This CDR3 spans 14 amino acids. The sample consisted of PBMCs, taken 5 days after the yellow fever booster vaccination. This clonotype was obtained from a man aged 18 to 29 who received the YFV17D yellow fever vaccine. The chain recombines TRBV29-1 with TRBJ2-7; D is ambiguous. DNA for the CDR3: TGCAGCGTCACAAAGGTGGCTAACTCCTACGAGCAGTACTTC. It specifies CSVTKVANSYEQYF.